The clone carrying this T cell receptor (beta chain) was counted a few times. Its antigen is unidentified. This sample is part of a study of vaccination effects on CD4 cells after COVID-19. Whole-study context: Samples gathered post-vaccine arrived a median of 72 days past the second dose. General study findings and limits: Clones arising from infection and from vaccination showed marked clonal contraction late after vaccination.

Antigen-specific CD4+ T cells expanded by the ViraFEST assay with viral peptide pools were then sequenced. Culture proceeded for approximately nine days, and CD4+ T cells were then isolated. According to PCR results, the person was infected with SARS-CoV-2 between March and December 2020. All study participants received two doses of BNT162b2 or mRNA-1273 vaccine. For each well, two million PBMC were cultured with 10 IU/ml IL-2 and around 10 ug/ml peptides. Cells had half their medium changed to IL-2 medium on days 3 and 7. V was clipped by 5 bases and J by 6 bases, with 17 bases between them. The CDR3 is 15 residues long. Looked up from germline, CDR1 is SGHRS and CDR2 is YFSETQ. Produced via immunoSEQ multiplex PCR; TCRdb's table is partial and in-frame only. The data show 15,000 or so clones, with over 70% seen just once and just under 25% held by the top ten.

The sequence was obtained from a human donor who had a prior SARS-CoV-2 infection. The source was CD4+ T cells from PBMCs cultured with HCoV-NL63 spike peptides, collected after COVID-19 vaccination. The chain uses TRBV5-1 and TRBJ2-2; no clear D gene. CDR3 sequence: CASSGVTTTAGELFF. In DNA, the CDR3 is TGCGCCAGCAGTGGGGTAACTACGACTGCCGGGGAGCTGTTTTTT. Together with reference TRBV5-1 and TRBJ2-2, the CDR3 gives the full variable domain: KAGVTQTPRYLIKTRGQQVTLSCSPISGHRSVSWYQQTPGQGLQFLFEYFSETQRNKGNFPGRFSGRQFSNSRSEMNVSTLELGDSALYLCASSGVTTTAGELFFGEGSRLTVL.